Below are 14 T cell receptor beta chains sequenced from a single sample in a study of T cell responses to AZD1222 COVID-19 vaccine. Repertoires were generated with immunoSEQ multiplex PCR, while TCRdb's copy carries only in-frame clones and drops some. The sample includes approximately 100,000 clones, around nine tenths of them seen just once. The sample was peripheral blood, taken on day 0 of AZD1222 vaccination. These receptors were obtained from an adult in good health.

The V call is TRBV19, the J call TRBJ2-2, with TRBD2 as a possible D gene (7 bases). CDR3 length equals 16 residues. CDR1 and CDR2 (germline): LNHDA, SQIVND (reference sequence). Trimming removed 6 bases at V and 1 base at J, with 15 bases between. CDR3 protein: CASSHPGGGNTGELFF. CDR3 bases: TGTGCCAGTAGCCACCCGGGGGGCGGGAACACCGGGGAGCTGTTTTTT.

The chain links TRBV12-3 or TRBV12-4 to TRBJ1-2; 7 bases fit TRBD1. V shed 6 bases, J shed 8 bases, and the junction held 9 bases outside the gene matches. There are 13 residues in the CDR3. CDR3 sequence reads: CASSDTGTDGYTF. In DNA, the CDR3 is TGTGCCAGCAGCGATACCGGGACAGACGGCTACACCTTC.

The chain couples TRBV6-2 or TRBV6-3 to TRBJ2-7; no reliable D call. V was pared by 0 bases and J by 3 bases, with 15 bases between. CDR1 is MNHEY and CDR2 is SVGEGT in the germline V gene. This CDR3 comprises 16 residues. The CDR3 sequence: CASSYSGPNLLYEQYF. The CDR3 region has the DNA TGTGCCAGCAGTTACTCGGGTCCGAACTTACTCTACGAGCAGTACTTC.

The chain recombines TRBV6-2 or TRBV6-3 with TRBJ2-7, with 8 bases fitting TRBD1. CDR3 length: 14 amino acids. The germline CDR1 and CDR2 sequences are MNHEY and SVGEGT. Trimming removed 5 bases from V and 0 bases from J; junction bases left unmatched: 3. The CDR3 loop is CASSPTGVSYEQYF. CDR3 in DNA: TGTGCCAGCAGTCCGACAGGGGTCTCCTACGAGCAGTACTTC.

This chain joins TRBV6-2 or TRBV6-3 and TRBJ1-5, with a weak D call TRBD1 (5 bases). Germline V gives CDR1 MNHEY, CDR2 SVGEGT. Between the trimmed V and J ends, which lost 5 bases and 5 bases, there was a span of 7 bases. This CDR3 has 12 residues. Written as DNA, the CDR3 is TGTGCCAGCAGTGCCAGGGATCAGCCCCAGCATTTT. It encodes CASSARDQPQHF.

The CDR3 nucleotides are TGCGCCAGCAGCCAAGATTTCGGGCAGGGCAGTGGGCAGCCCCAGCATTTT. This sequence encodes CASSQDFGQGSGQPQHF. The rearrangement uses TRBV4-3 and TRBJ1-5; a weak D match, TRBD1 (5 bases). The CDR3 extends over 17 amino acids. V lost 0 bases and J 7 bases, leaving 19 bases between the germline ends. The germline V gene encodes CDR1 LGHNA and CDR2 YSLEER.

The chain has TRBV4-3 and TRBJ1-4; no clear D gene. The germline gives CDR1 LGHNA, CDR2 YSLEER. V was clipped by 0 bases and J by 8 bases, with 4 bases between them. This CDR3 region has 12 residues. CDR3 nucleotide sequence: TGCGCCAGCAGCCAAGATGCCGAAAAACTGTTTTTT. As protein: CASSQDAEKLFF.

The chain joins TRBV30 to TRBJ2-1, with 12 nucleotides matching TRBD2. Trimming cost V 8 bases and J 9 bases; bases outside gene matches: 11. This CDR3 is 14 amino acids long. Germline V lookup: CDR1 GTSNPN, CDR2 SVGIG (reference sequence). The CDR3 sequence: CARRLAGASGEQFF. The CDR3 DNA sequence: TGTGCCCGTCGACTAGCGGGAGCATCCGGTGAGCAGTTCTTC.

J is TRBJ2-1 and V is TRBV11-3, with D uncertain. CDR3 size: 14 residues. CDR1 and CDR2 from the germline V gene are SGHNT and YENEEA. V was trimmed by 4 bases and J by 3 bases, leaving 10 bases between them. This CDR3 is CASSSSGLYNEQFF. CDR3 DNA: TGTGCCAGCAGCTCATCCGGCCTCTACAATGAGCAGTTCTTC.

The genes are TRBV18 and TRBJ2-2; 9 bases match TRBD1. Germline assignment: CDR1 KGHSH and CDR2 LQKENI. There are 17 residues in the CDR3. Trimming at V came to 4 bases and at J to 6 bases, leaving 12 bases not matched to a gene. CDR3: CASSQPGQGVSAGELFF. CDR3 bases: TGTGCCAGCTCACAGCCGGGACAGGGTGTATCCGCCGGGGAGCTGTTTTTT.

The chain employs TRBV4-3 and TRBJ1-6; the match to TRBD1 covers 8 bases. Trimming cost V 1 base and J 7 bases; bases outside gene matches: 3. This CDR3 has 15 amino acids. Per germline, CDR1 LGHNA and CDR2 YSLEER. The CDR3 DNA reads as TGCGCCAGCAGCCAAGCGACAGGGGACAATTCACCCCTCCACTTT. Protein: CASSQATGDNSPLHF.

The chain combines TRBV11-3 with TRBJ2-1, with D unclear. Germline V gene sequence: CDR1 SGHNT, CDR2 YENEEA. V lost 0 bases to trimming and J lost 3 bases, with 6 bases between them. The CDR3 runs to 14 residues. CDR3 DNA: TGTGCCAGCAGCTTAGATGTAATCTACAATGAGCAGTTCTTC. This codes for CASSLDVIYNEQFF.

The CDR3 DNA is TGTGCCAGCAGCTTGGGTGGGTTGGGAGATGCCCAGCATTTT. This translates into CASSLGGLGDAQHF. The J gene is TRBJ1-5, the V gene TRBV5-5; no reliable D call. The CDR3 totals 14 residues. The V end lost 0 bases, the J end lost 11 bases, and 15 bases lay between the germline ends. Germline V gene lookup returns CDR1 SGHKS and CDR2 YYEKEE (reference sequence).

The chain employs TRBV7-2 and TRBJ2-3; 8 bases match TRBD1. The CDR3 runs to 15 residues. V dropped 2 bases and J dropped 5; count of bases not matched to a gene: 6. CDR1 is SGHTA and CDR2 is FQGNSA in the germline V gene. CDR3 sequence reads: CASSLQGAHQDTQYF. CDR3 DNA sequence: TGTGCCAGCAGCTTACAGGGGGCGCATCAAGATACGCAGTATTTT.